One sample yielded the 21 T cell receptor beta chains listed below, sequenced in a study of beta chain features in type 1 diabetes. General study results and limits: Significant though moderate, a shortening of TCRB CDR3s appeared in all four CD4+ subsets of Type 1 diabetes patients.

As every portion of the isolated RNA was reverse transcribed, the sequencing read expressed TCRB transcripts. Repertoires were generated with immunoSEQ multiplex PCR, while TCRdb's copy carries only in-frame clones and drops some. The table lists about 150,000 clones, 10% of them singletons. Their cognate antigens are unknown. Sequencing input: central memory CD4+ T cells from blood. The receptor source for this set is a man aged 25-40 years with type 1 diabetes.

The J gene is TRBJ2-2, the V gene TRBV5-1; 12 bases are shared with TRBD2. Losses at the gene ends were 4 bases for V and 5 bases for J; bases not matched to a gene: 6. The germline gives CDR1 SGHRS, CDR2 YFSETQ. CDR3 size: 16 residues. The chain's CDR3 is CASSPLTSGSTGELFF. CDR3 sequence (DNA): TGCGCCAGCAGCCCTTTGACTAGCGGGAGTACCGGGGAGCTGTTTTTT.

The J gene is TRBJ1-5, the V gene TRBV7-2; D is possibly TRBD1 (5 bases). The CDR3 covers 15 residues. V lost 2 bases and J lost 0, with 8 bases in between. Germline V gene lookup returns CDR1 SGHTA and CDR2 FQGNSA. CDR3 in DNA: TGTGCCAGCAGCTTATATGACAGTAGCAATCAGCCCCAGCATTTT. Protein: CASSLYDSSNQPQHF.

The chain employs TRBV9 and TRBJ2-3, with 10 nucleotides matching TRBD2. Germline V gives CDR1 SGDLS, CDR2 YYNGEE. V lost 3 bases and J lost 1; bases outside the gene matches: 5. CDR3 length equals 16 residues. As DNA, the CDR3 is TGTGCCAGCAGCGCTAGCGGGAGCCGCGGCACAGATACGCAGTATTTT. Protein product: CASSASGSRGTDTQYF.

In DNA, the CDR3 is TGTGCCAGCAGCTCCCCCGCAAGAGCTAACTATGGCTACACCTTC. Protein product: CASSSPARANYGYTF. V gene TRBV7-2 combines with J gene TRBJ1-2; D uncertain. The V gene lost 4 bases and the J gene lost 0 bases, with 12 bases spanning the gap. The CDR3 covers 15 residues. Germline V CDR1 and CDR2: SGHTA, FQGNSA. Based on the CDR3 plus reference TRBV7-2 and TRBJ1-2, the full variable domain is GAGVSQSPSNKVTEKGKDVELRCDPISGHTALYWYRQSLGQGLEFLIYFQGNSAPDKSGLPSDRFSAERTGGSVSTLTIQRTQQEDSAVYLCASSSPARANYGYTFGSGTRLTVV.

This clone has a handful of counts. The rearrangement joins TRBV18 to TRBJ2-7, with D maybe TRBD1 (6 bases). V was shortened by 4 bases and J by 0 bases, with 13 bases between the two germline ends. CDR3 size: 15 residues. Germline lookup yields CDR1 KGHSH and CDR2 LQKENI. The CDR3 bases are TGTGCCAGCTCACTAGACAGGACCAACTCCTACGAGCAGTACTTC. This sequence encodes CASSLDRTNSYEQYF.

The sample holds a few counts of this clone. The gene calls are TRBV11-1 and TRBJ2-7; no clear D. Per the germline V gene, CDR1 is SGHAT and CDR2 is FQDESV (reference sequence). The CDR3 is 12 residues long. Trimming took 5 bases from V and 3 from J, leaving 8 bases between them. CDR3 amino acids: CASSPTFYEQYF. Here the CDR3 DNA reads TGTGCCAGCAGCCCGACTTTCTACGAGCAGTACTTC. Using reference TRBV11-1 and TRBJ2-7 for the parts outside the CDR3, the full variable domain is EAEVAQSPRYKITEKSQAVAFWCDPISGHATLYWYRQILGQGPELLVQFQDESVVDDSQLPKDRFSAERLKGVDSTLKIQPAELGDSAMYLCASSPTFYEQYFGPGTRLTVT.

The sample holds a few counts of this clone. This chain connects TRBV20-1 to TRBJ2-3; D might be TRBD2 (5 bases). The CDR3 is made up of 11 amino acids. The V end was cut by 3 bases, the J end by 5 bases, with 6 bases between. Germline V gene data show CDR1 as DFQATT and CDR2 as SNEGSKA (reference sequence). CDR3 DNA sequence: TGCAGTGCTAGCCGGGGAGATACGCAGTATTTT. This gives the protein CSASRGDTQYF.

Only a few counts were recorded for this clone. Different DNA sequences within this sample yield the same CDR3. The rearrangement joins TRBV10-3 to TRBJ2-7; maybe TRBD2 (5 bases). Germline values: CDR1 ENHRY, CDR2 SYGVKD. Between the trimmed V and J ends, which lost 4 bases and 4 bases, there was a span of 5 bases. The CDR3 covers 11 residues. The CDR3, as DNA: TGTGCCATCAGTGGAGGGTACGAGCAGTACTTC. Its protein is CAISGGYEQYF.

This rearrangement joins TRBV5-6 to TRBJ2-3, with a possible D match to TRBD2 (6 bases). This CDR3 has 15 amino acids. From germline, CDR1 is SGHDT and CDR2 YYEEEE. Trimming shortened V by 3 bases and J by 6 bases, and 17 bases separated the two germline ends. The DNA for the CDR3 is TGTGCCAGCAGCTGGGACGATGGGGACTGGGATACGCAGTATTTT. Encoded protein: CASSWDDGDWDTQYF. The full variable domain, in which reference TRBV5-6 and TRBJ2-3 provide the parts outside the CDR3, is DAGVTQSPTHLIKTRGQQVTLRCSPKSGHDTVSWYQQALGQGPQFIFQYYEEEERQRGNFPDRFSGHQFPNYSSELNVNALLLGDSALYLCASSWDDGDWDTQYFGPGTRLTVL.

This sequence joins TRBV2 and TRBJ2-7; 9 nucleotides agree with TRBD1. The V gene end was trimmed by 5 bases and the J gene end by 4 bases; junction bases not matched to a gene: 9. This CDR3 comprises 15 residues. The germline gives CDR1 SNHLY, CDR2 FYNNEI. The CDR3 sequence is CASSLTGTGIYEQYF. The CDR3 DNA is TGTGCCAGCAGTCTTACCGGGACAGGGATTTACGAGCAGTACTTC.

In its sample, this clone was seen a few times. The CDR3 DNA reads as TGCAGCATCCAGGGGGTAGGGTACGAGCAGTACTTC. It yields the protein CSIQGVGYEQYF. The rearrangement links TRBV29-1 to TRBJ2-7; TRBD1 matches 7 bases. The germline CDR1 and CDR2 sequences are SQVTM and ANQGSEA. The V and J ends lost 8 bases and 4 bases, in that order; junction bases with no gene match: 8. This CDR3 comprises 12 residues.

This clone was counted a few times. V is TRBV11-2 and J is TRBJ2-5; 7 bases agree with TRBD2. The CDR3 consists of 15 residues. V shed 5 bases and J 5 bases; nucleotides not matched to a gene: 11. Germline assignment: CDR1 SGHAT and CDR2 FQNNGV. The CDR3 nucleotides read TGTGCCAGCAGCCTCGGGGGGTCTCACGGGGAGACCCAGTACTTC. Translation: CASSLGGSHGETQYF.

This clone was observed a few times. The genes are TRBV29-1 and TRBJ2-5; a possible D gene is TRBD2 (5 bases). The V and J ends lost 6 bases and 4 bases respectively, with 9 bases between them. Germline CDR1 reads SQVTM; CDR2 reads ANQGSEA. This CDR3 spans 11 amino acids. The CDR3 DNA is TGCAGCGTGAGGGTTGTAGAGACCCAGTACTTC. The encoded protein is CSVRVVETQYF. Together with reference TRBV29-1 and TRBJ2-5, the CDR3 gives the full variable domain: SAVISQKPSRDICQRGTSLTIQCQVDSQVTMMFWYRQQPGQSLTLIATANQGSEATYESGFVIDKFPISRPNLTFSTLTVSNMSPEDSSIYLCSVRVVETQYFGPGTRLLVL.

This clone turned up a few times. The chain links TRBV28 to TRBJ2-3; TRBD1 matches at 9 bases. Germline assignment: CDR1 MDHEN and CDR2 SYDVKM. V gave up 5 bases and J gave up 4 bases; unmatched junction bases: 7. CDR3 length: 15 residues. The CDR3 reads CASSPRDRESDTQYF. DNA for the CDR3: TGTGCCAGCAGTCCTCGGGACAGGGAATCAGATACGCAGTATTTT.

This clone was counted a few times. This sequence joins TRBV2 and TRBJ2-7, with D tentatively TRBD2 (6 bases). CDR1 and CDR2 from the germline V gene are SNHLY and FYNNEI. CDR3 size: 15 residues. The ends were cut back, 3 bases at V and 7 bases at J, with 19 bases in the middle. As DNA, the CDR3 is TGTGCCAGCAGTGAGCCCAGCGGGCTTTTGGGAGAGCAGTACTTC. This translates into CASSEPSGLLGEQYF.

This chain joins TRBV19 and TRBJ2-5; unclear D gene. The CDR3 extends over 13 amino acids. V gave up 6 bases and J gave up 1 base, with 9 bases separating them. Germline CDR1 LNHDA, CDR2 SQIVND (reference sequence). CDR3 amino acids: CASSRVLQETQYF. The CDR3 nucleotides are TGTGCCAGTAGCCGGGTGCTCCAAGAGACCCAGTACTTC.

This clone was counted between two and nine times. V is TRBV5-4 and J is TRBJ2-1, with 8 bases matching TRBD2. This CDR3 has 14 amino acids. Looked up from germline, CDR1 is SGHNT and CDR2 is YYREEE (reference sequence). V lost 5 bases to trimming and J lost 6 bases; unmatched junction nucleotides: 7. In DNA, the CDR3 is TGTGCCAGCAGGCCGGGGCTAGCGGGCAATGAGCAGTTCTTC. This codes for CASRPGLAGNEQFF.

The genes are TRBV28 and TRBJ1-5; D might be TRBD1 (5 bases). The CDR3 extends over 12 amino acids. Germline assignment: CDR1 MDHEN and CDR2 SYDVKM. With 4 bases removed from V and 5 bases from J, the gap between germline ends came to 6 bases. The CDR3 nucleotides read TGTGCCAGCAGTTCAGGGTATCAGCCCCAGCATTTT. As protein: CASSSGYQPQHF.

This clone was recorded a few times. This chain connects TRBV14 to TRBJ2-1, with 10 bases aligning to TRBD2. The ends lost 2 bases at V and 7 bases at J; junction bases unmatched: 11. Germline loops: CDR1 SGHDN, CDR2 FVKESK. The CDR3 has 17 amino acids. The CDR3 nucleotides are TGTGCCAGCAGCCAATCAAGGGCTAGCGGGAGTGGAAATGAGCAGTTCTTC. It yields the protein CASSQSRASGSGNEQFF.

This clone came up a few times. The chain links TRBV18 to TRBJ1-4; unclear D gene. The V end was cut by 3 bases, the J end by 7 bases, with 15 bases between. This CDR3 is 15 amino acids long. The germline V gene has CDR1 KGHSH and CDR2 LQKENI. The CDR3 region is CASSPLRGAPEKLFF. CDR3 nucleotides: TGTGCCAGCTCACCTCTCCGGGGAGCCCCTGAAAAACTGTTTTTT.

The DNA for the CDR3 is TGTGCCAGTAGTATCTACAGTAGCAATCAGCCCCAGCATTTT. Translation: CASSIYSSNQPQHF. This chain connects TRBV19 to TRBJ1-5; no definite D call. The V and J ends lost 3 bases and 0 bases respectively, with 6 bases between them. The CDR3 contains 14 residues. The germline gives CDR1 LNHDA, CDR2 SQIVND (reference sequence).